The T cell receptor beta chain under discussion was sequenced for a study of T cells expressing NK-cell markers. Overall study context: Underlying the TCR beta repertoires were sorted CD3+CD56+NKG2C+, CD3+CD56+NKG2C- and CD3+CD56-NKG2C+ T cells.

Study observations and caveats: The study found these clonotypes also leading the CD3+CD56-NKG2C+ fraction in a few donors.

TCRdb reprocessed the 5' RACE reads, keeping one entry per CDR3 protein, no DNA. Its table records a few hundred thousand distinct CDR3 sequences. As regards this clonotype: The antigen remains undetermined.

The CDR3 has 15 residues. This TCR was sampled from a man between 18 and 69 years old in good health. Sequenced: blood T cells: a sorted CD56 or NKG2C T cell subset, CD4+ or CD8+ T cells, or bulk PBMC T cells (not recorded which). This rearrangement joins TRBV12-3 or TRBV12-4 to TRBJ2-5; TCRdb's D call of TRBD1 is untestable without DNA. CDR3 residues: CASTPRRQAQETQYF.